The 30 T cell receptor beta chains below come from one sample, sequenced in a study of blood T cell repertoires in COVID-19. The assay was immunoSEQ multiplex PCR, and TCRdb's table has in-frame clones only and misses some. The sample includes about 52,000 clones, more than 75% seen only once; the top ten take approximately 25%. Material: peripheral blood. The receptors derive from a woman of 80 years or more with acute or convalescent COVID-19.

The chain couples TRBV5-1 to TRBJ2-4; TRBD1 might be the D (6 bases). This CDR3 spans 16 amino acids. Trimming removed 3 bases at V and 0 bases at J, with 13 bases between. The germline V gene encodes CDR1 SGHRS and CDR2 YFSETQ. The CDR3 reads CASSSTGYEAKNIQYF. The CDR3, as DNA: TGCGCCAGCAGCTCCACAGGGTATGAAGCCAAAAACATTCAGTACTTC.

V gene TRBV6-5 combines with J gene TRBJ2-1, with no clear D. Germline values: CDR1 MNHEY, CDR2 SVGAGI. V dropped 6 bases and J dropped 0 bases, with 12 bases sitting between them. CDR3 length: 15 residues. CDR3 DNA: TGTGCCAGCAGGGTACCGCAGATCTCCTACAATGAGCAGTTCTTC. Translating it yields CASRVPQISYNEQFF.

The chain combines TRBV28 with TRBJ1-2; perhaps TRBD1 as D (6 bases). Germline V CDR1 and CDR2: MDHEN, SYDVKM. V lost 6 bases to trimming and J lost 6 bases, with 17 bases between them. This CDR3 has 14 amino acids. DNA for the CDR3: TGTGCCAGCAGAGTGCACAGGGAGGGGAATGGCTACACCTTC. Encoded protein: CASRVHREGNGYTF.

This chain connects TRBV5-1 to TRBJ2-3; 8 bases are a match to TRBD1. Germline CDR1 reads SGHRS; CDR2 reads YFSETQ. The CDR3 has 15 amino acids. The ends lost 0 bases at V and 2 bases at J; junction bases unmatched: 2. The DNA of the CDR3 is TGCGCCAGCAGCTTGGGGCAGGGGGCCACAGATACGCAGTATTTT. This encodes CASSLGQGATDTQYF.

CDR3 nucleotides: TGTGCCAGCAGCTCGGGGGTCCGGAACACTGAAGCTTTCTTT. Translated, it gives CASSSGVRNTEAFF. This sequence joins TRBV7-9 and TRBJ1-1; D is perhaps TRBD1 (5 bases). The germline gives CDR1 SEHNR, CDR2 FQNEAQ (reference sequence). V lost 4 bases and J 1 base, leaving 10 bases between the germline ends. The CDR3 runs 14 residues.

This sequence joins TRBV15 and TRBJ1-3; 7 bases are a match to TRBD1. Germline trimming cut 11 bases from V and 4 bases from J; bases unmatched to any gene: 2. Germline CDR1 and CDR2: LNHNV and YYDKDF (reference sequence). CDR3 length: 11 residues. The CDR3 loop is CASGQGNTIYF. The CDR3 DNA is TGTGCCTCGGGACAGGGAAACACCATATATTTT.

This chain joins TRBV6-2 or TRBV6-3 and TRBJ2-1; tentative D call: TRBD2 (6 bases). The CDR3 runs 16 residues. V lost 6 bases and J 0 bases, leaving 15 bases between the germline ends. In germline, CDR1 is MNHEY, CDR2 SVGEGT. The chain's CDR3 is CASSSSWGVSYNEQFF. Written as DNA, the CDR3 is TGTGCCAGCAGCTCTAGCTGGGGGGTCTCCTACAATGAGCAGTTCTTC.

The chain links TRBV7-2 to TRBJ2-5, with TRBD2 matching over 7 bases. This CDR3 is built from 14 residues. CDR1 is SGHTA and CDR2 is FQGNSA in the germline V gene. V lost 5 bases to trimming and J lost 1 base; unmatched junction nucleotides: 4. The CDR3 here is CASSRAGTQETQYF. In DNA, the CDR3 is TGTGCCAGCAGCAGAGCGGGGACCCAAGAGACCCAGTACTTC. The variable domain in full, with the rest retrieved from reference TRBV7-2 and TRBJ2-5, is GAGVSQSPSNKVTEKGKDVELRCDPISGHTALYWYRQSLGQGLEFLIYFQGNSAPDKSGLPSDRFSAERTGGSVSTLTIQRTQQEDSAVYLCASSRAGTQETQYFGPGTRLLVL.

This sequence joins TRBV21-1 and TRBJ2-2; the D call TRBD1 from the table was never checked on the DNA. TRBV21-1 is termed a pseudogene. The CDR3 runs to 17 residues. CDR3 loop: CASNIPTYRTNTGELFF. Here the CDR3 DNA reads TGTGCCAGCAACATCCCTACGTACAGGACGAACACCGGGGAGCTGTTTTTT.

This clone rates as medium-sized. This chain links TRBV27 with TRBJ2-6, with 7 nucleotides matching TRBD1. The CDR3 covers 16 residues. The V gene's germline CDR1 is MNHEY and CDR2 SMNVEV (reference sequence). V trimming: 7 bases; J trimming: 0 bases; junction bases outside the gene matches: 6. CDR3 bases: TGTGCCAGCACCGACAGGGCCCTCTCTGGGGCCAACGTCCTGACTTTC. Translated: CASTDRALSGANVLTF.

CDR3 nucleotides: TGCGCCAGCAGCTTGGACACCCTCTCTGGAAACACCATATATTTT. As protein: CASSLDTLSGNTIYF. The chain uses TRBV5-1 and TRBJ1-3; D remains ambiguous. This CDR3 spans 15 amino acids. Germline V CDR1 and CDR2: SGHRS, YFSETQ. With 0 bases removed from V and 0 bases from J, the gap between germline ends came to 7 bases.

V and J are TRBV5-5 and TRBJ1-6; D is unclear. V was trimmed by 0 bases and J by 7 bases, leaving 11 bases between them. CDR1 is SGHKS and CDR2 is YYEKEE in the germline V gene (reference sequence). The CDR3 is 15 amino acids. The CDR3, as DNA: TGTGCCAGCAGCTTGGATCCTCAGGCAAATTCACCCCTCCACTTT. It specifies CASSLDPQANSPLHF.

This clone was counted a single time. The chain employs TRBV5-1 and TRBJ2-3, with D possibly matching TRBD1 (6 bases). Germline V gene lookup returns CDR1 SGHRS and CDR2 YFSETQ. The CDR3 is made up of 16 amino acids. Trimming stripped 4 bases from V and 2 bases from J, with 17 bases between. The CDR3 DNA sequence: TGCGCCAGCAGCAAAACACCGGGACACCCCACAGATACGCAGTATTTT. Its translation: CASSKTPGHPTDTQYF.

J is TRBJ1-2 and V is TRBV2, with D uncertain. Trimming left V 7 bases short and J 4 bases short, with 7 bases between. CDR1 SNHLY and CDR2 FYNNEI come from the germline V gene. The CDR3 runs 11 residues. The CDR3 bases are TGTGCCAGCACTAGACTCTATGGCTACACCTTC. This sequence encodes CASTRLYGYTF.

The gene calls are TRBV10-3 and TRBJ1-2; D is perhaps TRBD1 (5 bases). The length of the CDR3 is 13 residues. CDR1 ENHRY and CDR2 SYGVKD come from the germline V gene. V was trimmed by 0 bases and J by 6 bases, leaving 8 bases between them. The CDR3 loop reads CAISESRGHGYTF. DNA for the CDR3: TGTGCCATCAGTGAGTCTAGGGGCCATGGCTACACCTTC.

The J gene is TRBJ2-3, the V gene TRBV6-5, with D perhaps TRBD1 (6 bases). Per germline, CDR1 MNHEY and CDR2 SVGAGI. The CDR3 totals 13 residues. The V end was cut by 7 bases, the J end by 5 bases, with 13 bases between. CDR3 sequence: CASIGQGRDTQYF. The CDR3 nucleotides read TGTGCCAGCATAGGCCAGGGGAGAGATACGCAGTATTTT.

The V gene is TRBV7-6, the J gene TRBJ2-3, with 9 nucleotides matching TRBD2. The germline V gene encodes CDR1 SGHVS and CDR2 FNYEAQ. The ends lost 0 bases at V and 5 bases at J; junction bases unmatched: 3. This CDR3 comprises 15 residues. DNA for the CDR3: TGTGCCAGCAGCTTAGCCAGCGGGGGGTTAGATACGCAGTATTTT. Its translation is CASSLASGGLDTQYF.

This chain joins TRBV3-1 (or the pseudogene TRBV3-2) and TRBJ1-3, with 8 bases lining up with TRBD1. In germline, CDR1 is LGHDT, CDR2 YNNKEL (reference sequence). CDR3 size: 17 residues. Trimming took 1 base from V and 2 from J; bases not matched to a gene: 7. This chain's CDR3 is CASSQAGQDLAGNTIYF. The DNA of the CDR3 is TGTGCCAGCAGCCAAGCGGGACAGGATTTGGCTGGAAACACCATATATTTT.

The chain uses TRBV2 and TRBJ2-7; possibly TRBD1 for D (6 bases). The CDR3 is 13 amino acids. Trimming removed 7 bases from V and 5 bases from J, with 15 bases in between. Germline CDR1 SNHLY, CDR2 FYNNEI. The CDR3 DNA follows: TGTGCCAGCACTAGACAGGAAGGGCACGAGCAGTACGTC. Its protein product is CASTRQEGHEQYV.

V is TRBV28 and J is TRBJ1-6; 7 bases align to TRBD1. The CDR3 is 16 amino acids. V lost 5 bases to trimming and J lost 7 bases; unmatched junction nucleotides: 11. Germline values: CDR1 MDHEN, CDR2 SYDVKM. This chain's CDR3 is CASSNPTQGRNSPLHF. CDR3 sequence (DNA): TGTGCCAGCAGTAACCCCACACAGGGGAGAAATTCACCCCTCCACTTT.

The V and J genes are TRBV6-5 and TRBJ2-7; D is possibly TRBD2 (5 bases). CDR3 size: 13 residues. V was trimmed by 2 bases and J by 6 bases, leaving 11 bases between them. Germline loops: CDR1 MNHEY, CDR2 SVGAGI. This CDR3 reads CASSYQRWIEQYV. The CDR3 DNA reads TGTGCCAGCAGTTACCAGCGGTGGATCGAGCAGTACGTC.

The CDR3 loop is CASSYGTGARNQPQHF. The CDR3 DNA sequence: TGTGCCAGCAGTTACGGGACAGGCGCCCGCAATCAGCCCCAGCATTTT. The chain carries TRBV6-2 or TRBV6-3 and TRBJ1-5; 8 bases fit TRBD1. This CDR3 spans 16 amino acids. V was clipped by 2 bases and J by 2 bases; unmatched bases: 5. Germline V lookup: CDR1 MNHEY, CDR2 SVGEGT.

The J gene is TRBJ2-7, the V gene TRBV29-1, with 15 bases lining up with TRBD2. This CDR3 spans 20 amino acids. CDR1 SQVTM and CDR2 ANQGSEA come from the germline V gene. J lost 2 bases, V lost 3 bases, and 17 bases had no gene match. The CDR3 coding sequence is TGCAGCGTTGAGCTCCAACCCGGGACTAGCGGGAGGAGAAAGCCCTACGAGCAGTACGTC. Protein sequence: CSVELQPGTSGRRKPYEQYV.

This clone was seen only once. The rearrangement joins TRBV7-9 to TRBJ2-1; D is possibly TRBD1 (6 bases). Germline values: CDR1 SEHNR, CDR2 FQNEAQ (reference sequence). V lost 6 bases and J lost 6, with 21 bases in between. The CDR3 covers 16 residues. The CDR3 region has the DNA TGTGCCAGCAGTTACCCCGGTGGACAGAGACTCAATGAGCAGTTCTTC. Translated, it gives CASSYPGGQRLNEQFF.

The chain employs TRBV7-2 and TRBJ2-4, with D possibly being TRBD2 (6 bases). This CDR3 spans 17 amino acids. V gave up 1 base and J gave up 4 bases, with 17 bases separating them. In germline, CDR1 is SGHTA, CDR2 FQGNSA. The CDR3 DNA reads as TGTGCCAGCAGCTTAGGGACGGGAGATGTGAGTAAAAACATTCAGTACTTC. Residues: CASSLGTGDVSKNIQYF.

This clone was seen once. The chain uses TRBV10-1 and TRBJ1-2; the match to TRBD1 covers 8 bases. This CDR3 contains 13 residues. Germline V lookup: CDR1 WNHNN, CDR2 SYGVQD (reference sequence). V lost 4 bases and J lost 7; bases outside the gene matches: 5. CDR3 sequence: CASSVDRVGGYTF. CDR3 DNA: TGCGCCAGCAGTGTGGACAGGGTTGGTGGCTACACCTTC.

V usage is TRBV7-2 and J usage is TRBJ2-7; 9 nucleotides match TRBD2. Per germline, CDR1 SGHTA and CDR2 FQGNSA. This CDR3 has 15 residues. The trim removed 4 bases at V and 2 bases at J, leaving 6 bases unmatched. Written as DNA, the CDR3 is TGTGCCAGCAGCTGGGATCGACTAGCGGCCTACGAGCAGTACGTC. Amino acid sequence: CASSWDRLAAYEQYV.

The V and J genes are TRBV9 and TRBJ1-6; D is uncertain. This CDR3 region has 18 residues. V lost 0 bases and J 0 bases, leaving 13 bases between the germline ends. Germline assignment: CDR1 SGDLS and CDR2 YYNGEE. In DNA, the CDR3 is TGTGCCAGCAGCGTAGGGGGAGGCGGAAGCTCCTATAATTCACCCCTCCACTTT. It yields the protein CASSVGGGGSSYNSPLHF.

The chain recombines TRBV7-8 with TRBJ2-3; no reliable D call. V gave up 2 bases and J gave up 3 bases, with 6 bases separating them. The CDR3 covers 13 residues. CDR1 is SGHVS, CDR2 FQNEAQ, per germline. The CDR3 DNA follows: TGTGCCAGCAGCTTAATGACTACAGATACGCAGTATTTT. Translated: CASSLMTTDTQYF.

The chain links TRBV7-2 to TRBJ1-4, with unresolved D. Germline assignment: CDR1 SGHTA and CDR2 FQGNSA. This CDR3 spans 15 amino acids. Between the trimmed V and J ends, which lost 0 bases and 11 bases, there was a span of 16 bases. CDR3 protein: CASSLAHSPDGKLFF. The DNA for the CDR3 is TGTGCCAGCAGCTTAGCGCACAGCCCCGATGGCAAACTGTTTTTT.